These 21 T cell receptor beta chains came from one sample sequenced in a study of beta chain features in type 1 diabetes. Study-wide results and limits: Shorter TCRB CDR3s, moderately but significantly so, marked every one of the four CD4+ subsets in Type 1 diabetes patients.

Expressed TCRB transcripts were sequenced because the isolated RNA had all been reverse transcribed beforehand. The protocol was immunoSEQ multiplex PCR, while the TCRdb copy is restricted to in-frame clones and leaves out a portion. Of a few hundred thousand clones listed, around an eighth were seen once; the top ten hold 0.015% to 0.02%. No antigens are known for them. Sequencing was done on a sample of naive CD4+ T cells from blood. The receptors shown here come from a man aged 25 to 40 with type 1 diabetes.

This clone has just a few counts. The chain is built from TRBV10-3 and TRBJ2-7, with TRBD1 identical over 10 bases. Germline V CDR1 and CDR2: ENHRY, SYGVKD. This CDR3 spans 16 amino acids. V shed 2 bases and J 6 bases; nucleotides not matched to a gene: 10. The CDR3 is CAISEPPGQGDGEQYF. The CDR3 DNA reads as TGTGCCATCAGTGAGCCCCCAGGACAGGGGGATGGCGAGCAGTACTTC.

V usage is TRBV19 and J usage is TRBJ1-1; 7 nucleotides line up with TRBD1. Germline values: CDR1 LNHDA, CDR2 SQIVND (reference sequence). V was clipped by 9 bases and J by 5 bases; unmatched bases: 6. There are 12 residues in the CDR3. CDR3 residues: CASSDRDTEAFF. CDR3 sequence (DNA): TGTGCCAGCTCAGACAGGGATACTGAAGCTTTCTTT.

This clone was seen a handful of times. The chain joins TRBV6-6 to TRBJ2-7; 9 bases agree with TRBD1. Germline CDR1 and CDR2: MNHNY and SVGAGI (reference sequence). This CDR3 has 14 amino acids. The V segment lost 6 bases and the J segment 0 bases; nucleotides outside the gene matches: 3. CDR3: CASRRTGDSYEQYF. The CDR3 DNA reads TGTGCCAGCAGACGGACAGGGGACTCCTACGAGCAGTACTTC.

As regards this clone: Since the CDR3 does not end with the conserved phenylalanine or tryptophan, this likely comes from a read error. No DNA is shown, since the ends of the CDR3 on it are uncertain; the CDR3 is the one TCRdb lists. This sequence joins TRBV14 and TRBJ1-2. The CDR3 region is 12 residues in length, termini included. Germline V gives CDR1 SGHDN, CDR2 FVKESK. Here the CDR3 reads CASSQGGRSSSL.

The rearrangement joins TRBV11-2 to TRBJ2-3; 7 bases line up with TRBD2. CDR3 length: 15 residues. J lost 2 bases, V lost 2 bases, and 4 bases had no gene match. Germline lookup yields CDR1 SGHAT and CDR2 FQNNGV. The CDR3 sequence is CASSLRLAVTDTQYF. DNA of the CDR3: TGTGCCAGCAGCTTACGGCTAGCGGTCACAGATACGCAGTATTTT. Looking up the rest from reference TRBV11-2 and TRBJ2-3 gives the full variable domain: EAGVAQSPRYKIIEKRQSVAFWCNPISGHATLYWYQQILGQGPKLLIQFQNNGVVDDSQLPKDRFSAERLKGVDSTLKIQPAKLEDSAVYLCASSLRLAVTDTQYFGPGTRLTVL.

The chain uses TRBV18 and TRBJ2-7, with a tentative D call TRBD1 (5 bases). V was pared by 3 bases and J by 3 bases, with 9 bases between. Germline V gene lookup returns CDR1 KGHSH and CDR2 LQKENI. The CDR3 is 13 residues long. For the CDR3, the DNA is TGTGCCAGCTCACCCGCAGGGTACTACGAGCAGTACTTC. It is translated as CASSPAGYYEQYF.

The V and J genes are TRBV4-2 and TRBJ2-7; 10 nucleotides align to TRBD1. The CDR3 consists of 15 residues. CDR1 and CDR2 from the germline V gene are LGHNA and YNFKEQ. J gave up 5 bases and V 0 bases, and 4 bases lay outside the gene matches. As DNA, the CDR3 is TGTGCCAGCAGCCAAGAAAGGGGACAGGGGAACGAGCAGTACTTC. The encoded protein is CASSQERGQGNEQYF.

This clone was seen a few times. In DNA form, the CDR3 reads TGCAGCGTTGGGACTACTGCGTCCTCCGGGGAGCTGTTTTTT. The encoded protein is CSVGTTASSGELFF. The V and J genes are TRBV29-1 and TRBJ2-2, with D perhaps TRBD2 (6 bases). V shed 4 bases and J shed 6 bases, with 15 bases lying between them. The CDR3 is 14 amino acids. Germline V lookup: CDR1 SQVTM, CDR2 ANQGSEA.

The chain uses TRBV6-5 and TRBJ2-5; 7 bases match TRBD2. V gave up 0 bases and J gave up 7 bases; unmatched junction bases: 5. Germline CDR1 and CDR2: MNHEY and SVGAGI. This CDR3 is built from 14 residues. CDR3 coding DNA: TGTGCCAGCAGTTACTCGGGAGGGGCCGGGACCCAGTACTTC. Encoded protein: CASSYSGGAGTQYF.

V gene TRBV4-2 combines with J gene TRBJ2-1, with TRBD2 as a possible D gene (5 bases). The CDR3 is 16 amino acids. The V and J ends lost 1 base and 4 bases respectively, with 14 bases between them. CDR1 is LGHNA and CDR2 is YNFKEQ in the germline V gene. The CDR3 nucleotides are TGTGCCAGCAGCCAAGCGAGAGCGGAGTTATACAATGAGCAGTTCTTC. It yields the protein CASSQARAELYNEQFF.

This clone has more than one count but fewer than ten. The chain employs TRBV20-1 and TRBJ1-1; D is uncertain. The V end was cut by 5 bases, the J end by 2 bases, with 6 bases between. The germline V gene has CDR1 DFQATT and CDR2 SNEGSKA (reference sequence). CDR3 length: 11 residues. Here the CDR3 DNA reads TGCAGTGCTTCAGATAACACTGAAGCTTTCTTT. It codes for CSASDNTEAFF.

This chain uses TRBV28 with TRBJ2-3, with 14 bases aligning to TRBD2. With 6 bases clipped from V and 2 bases from J, the junction kept 16 bases outside the gene matches. This CDR3 contains 20 residues. Germline CDR1 reads MDHEN; CDR2 reads SYDVKM. CDR3 loop: CASRWPASGTSGRFTDTQYF. CDR3 DNA: TGTGCCAGCAGATGGCCTGCGTCTGGGACTAGCGGGAGATTCACAGATACGCAGTATTTT.

This chain joins TRBV5-1 and TRBJ1-2; D possibly corresponds to TRBD1 (6 bases). V was pared by 4 bases and J by 4 bases, with 17 bases between. In germline, CDR1 is SGHRS, CDR2 YFSETQ. The CDR3 covers 15 residues. CDR3 loop: CASSPTTGGAYGYTF. CDR3 DNA: TGCGCCAGCAGCCCAACGACAGGTGGAGCCTATGGCTACACCTTC. Full variable domain (outside the CDR3, taken from reference TRBV5-1 and TRBJ1-2): KAGVTQTPRYLIKTRGQQVTLSCSPISGHRSVSWYQQTPGQGLQFLFEYFSETQRNKGNFPGRFSGRQFSNSRSEMNVSTLELGDSALYLCASSPTTGGAYGYTFGSGTRLTVV.

The sample holds a few counts of this clone. This chain's CDR3 is CASSEGRGAREKLFF. CDR3 sequence (DNA): TGTGCCAGCAGTGAAGGCCGGGGGGCCCGTGAAAAACTGTTTTTT. The chain couples TRBV2 to TRBJ1-4; D may be TRBD1 (6 bases). Germline CDR1 SNHLY, CDR2 FYNNEI. V gave up 1 base and J gave up 7 bases, with 13 bases separating them. The CDR3 length is 15 residues.

For this clone: The sample has other DNA sequences that encode this CDR3 too. V is TRBV11-2 and J is TRBJ2-1, with 7 bases lining up with TRBD2. Trimming removed 1 base from V and 0 bases from J; junction bases left unmatched: 0. The CDR3 length is 15 residues. CDR1 is SGHAT, CDR2 FQNNGV, per germline. The CDR3 coding sequence is TGTGCCAGCAGCTTAGGCGGGAGCTCCTACAATGAGCAGTTCTTC. Amino acids: CASSLGGSSYNEQFF.

The CDR3 DNA reads as TGTGCCTGTAAAAGGACTAGCGGGAGCCATGAGCAGTTCTTC. Amino acids: CACKRTSGSHEQFF. This chain uses TRBV30 with TRBJ2-1, with TRBD2 matching over 13 bases. V lost 6 bases and J lost 8; bases outside the gene matches: 7. There are 14 residues in the CDR3. Germline lookup yields CDR1 GTSNPN and CDR2 SVGIG (reference sequence).

The chain links TRBV9 to TRBJ2-2; 12 bases fit TRBD2. The V and J ends lost 3 bases and 0 bases, in that order; junction bases with no gene match: 6. The CDR3 has 18 amino acids. Germline assignment: CDR1 SGDLS and CDR2 YYNGEE. This chain's CDR3 is CASSAGLAGLTNTGELFF. The CDR3 DNA reads as TGTGCCAGCAGCGCGGGACTAGCGGGCTTAACGAACACCGGGGAGCTGTTTTTT.

This clone turned up a few times. This chain uses TRBV28 with TRBJ2-5; D is ambiguous. V lost 5 bases and J 5 bases, leaving 15 bases between the germline ends. The germline V gene encodes CDR1 MDHEN and CDR2 SYDVKM. This CDR3 is built from 14 residues. CDR3 region: CASSKNNVRETQYF. The DNA of the CDR3 is TGTGCCAGCAGTAAAAACAACGTGAGGGAGACCCAGTACTTC.

The rearrangement joins TRBV19 to TRBJ2-6; 12 bases agree with TRBD1. Germline lookup yields CDR1 LNHDA and CDR2 SQIVND (reference sequence). J was trimmed by 2 bases and V by 6 bases; bases with no gene match: 5. This CDR3 contains 17 residues. CDR3 bases: TGTGCCAGTAGCCCGGGACAGGGGGCGACTGGGGCCAACGTCCTGACTTTC. Translated: CASSPGQGATGANVLTF.

This clone was counted between two and nine times. This chain uses TRBV7-2 with TRBJ2-3; 9 nucleotides match TRBD2. CDR3 length: 14 amino acids. Germline V gives CDR1 SGHTA, CDR2 FQGNSA. Trimming at V came to 4 bases and at J to 5 bases, leaving 4 bases not matched to a gene. This CDR3 reads CASSSGLARDTQYF. The CDR3 nucleotides read TGTGCCAGCAGCTCGGGACTAGCTCGAGATACGCAGTATTTT.

DNA for the CDR3: TGTGCCAGCAGCGTGAGGGGAAACACCATATATTTT. It specifies CASSVRGNTIYF. This chain joins TRBV7-9 and TRBJ1-3; D is unresolved. The V end lost 5 bases, the J end lost 4 bases, and 6 bases lay between the germline ends. This CDR3 has 12 amino acids. Germline CDR1 SEHNR, CDR2 FQNEAQ (reference sequence).